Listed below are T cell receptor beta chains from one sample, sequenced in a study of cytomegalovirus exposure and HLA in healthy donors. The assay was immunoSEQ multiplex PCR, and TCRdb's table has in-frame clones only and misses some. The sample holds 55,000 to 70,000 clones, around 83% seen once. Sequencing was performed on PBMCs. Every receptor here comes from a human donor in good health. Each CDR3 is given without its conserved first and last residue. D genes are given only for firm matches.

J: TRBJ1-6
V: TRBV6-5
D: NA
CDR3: ASSPEQDSPLH

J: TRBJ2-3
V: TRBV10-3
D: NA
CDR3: AISAPAGARGPTDTQY

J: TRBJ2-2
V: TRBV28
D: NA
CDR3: ASSPGHSNTGELF

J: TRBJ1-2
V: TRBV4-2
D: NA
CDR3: ASSQEGPNLYGYT

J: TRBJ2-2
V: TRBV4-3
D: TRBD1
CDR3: ASSQWTGGSGELF

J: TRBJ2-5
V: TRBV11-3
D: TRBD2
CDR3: ASSLTSLNQETQY

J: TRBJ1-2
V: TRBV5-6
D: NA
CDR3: ASSPIRGEGVINGYT

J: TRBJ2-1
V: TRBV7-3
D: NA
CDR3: ASSLEFVGPNNEQF

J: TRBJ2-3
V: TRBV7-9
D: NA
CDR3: ASSVPGPRGSNTQY

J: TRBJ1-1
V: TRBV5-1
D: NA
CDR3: ASSPGKDTEAF

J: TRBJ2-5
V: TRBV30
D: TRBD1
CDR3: AWGDRGVQETQY

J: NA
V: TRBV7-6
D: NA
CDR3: ASSPAQGSYEQY

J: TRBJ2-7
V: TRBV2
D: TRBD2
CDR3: ASRALAGASYEQY

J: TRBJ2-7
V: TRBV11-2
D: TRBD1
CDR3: ASSFSGTGGYEQY

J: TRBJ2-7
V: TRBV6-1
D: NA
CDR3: ASSEMVGLNYEQY

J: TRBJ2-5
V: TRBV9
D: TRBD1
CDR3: ASSGGQQETQY

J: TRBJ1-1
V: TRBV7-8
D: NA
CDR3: ASSLVSGGVNTEAF

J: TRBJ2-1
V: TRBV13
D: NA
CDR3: ASSPSSPGEWNEQF

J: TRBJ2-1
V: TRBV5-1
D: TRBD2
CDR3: ASSLVSGGNEQF

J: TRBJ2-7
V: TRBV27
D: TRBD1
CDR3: ASSFATGVLYEQY

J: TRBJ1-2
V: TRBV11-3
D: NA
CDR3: ASSYRECGYT

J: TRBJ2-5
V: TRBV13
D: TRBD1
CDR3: ASSSSGQRRETQY

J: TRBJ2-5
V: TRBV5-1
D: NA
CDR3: ASSSRDTQETQY

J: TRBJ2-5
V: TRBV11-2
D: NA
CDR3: ASSLVGQGETQY

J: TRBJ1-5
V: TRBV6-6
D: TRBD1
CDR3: ASSTGQGNQPQH

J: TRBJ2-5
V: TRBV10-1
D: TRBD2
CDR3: ASSESRLAGAETQY

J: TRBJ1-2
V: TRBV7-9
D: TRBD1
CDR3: ASSLSRGYGYT

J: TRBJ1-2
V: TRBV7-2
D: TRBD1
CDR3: ASSAGQGYGYT

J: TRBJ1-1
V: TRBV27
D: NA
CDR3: ASSFAGLNTEAF

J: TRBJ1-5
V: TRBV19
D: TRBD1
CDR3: ASSIGTGRSNQLQH

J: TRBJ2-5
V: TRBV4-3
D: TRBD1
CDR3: ASSQDFGTGSETQY

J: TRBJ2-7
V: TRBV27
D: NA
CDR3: ASSSAQGLGYEQY

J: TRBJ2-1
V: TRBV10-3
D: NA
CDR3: AIRQQGTYEQF

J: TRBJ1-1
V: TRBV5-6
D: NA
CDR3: ASSLVGTLSAVGEAF

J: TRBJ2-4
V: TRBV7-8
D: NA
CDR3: ASSLVVPPNIQY

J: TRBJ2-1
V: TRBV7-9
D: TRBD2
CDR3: ASSAQSGLAIGYNEQF

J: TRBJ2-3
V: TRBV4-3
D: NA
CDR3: ASSPHGNTQY

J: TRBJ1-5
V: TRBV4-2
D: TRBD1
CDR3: ASSLGGGQGGQPQH

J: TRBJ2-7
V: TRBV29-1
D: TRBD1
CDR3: SVNRGLGTYEQY

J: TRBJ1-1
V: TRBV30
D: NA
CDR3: AWSPSGGEAF

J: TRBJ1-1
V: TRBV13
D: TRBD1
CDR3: ASSLGDRVAEAF

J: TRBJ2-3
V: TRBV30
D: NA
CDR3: AWRRTNTDTQY

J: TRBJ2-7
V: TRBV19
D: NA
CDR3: ASSIAYHRSYEQY

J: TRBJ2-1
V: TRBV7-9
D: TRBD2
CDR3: ASSDLTSGSYNEQF

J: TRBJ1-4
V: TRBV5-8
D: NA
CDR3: ASSFPATNEKLF

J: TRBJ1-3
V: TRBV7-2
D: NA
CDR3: ASSMTVSGNTIY

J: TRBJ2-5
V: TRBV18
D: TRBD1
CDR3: ASSPRDRLQETQY

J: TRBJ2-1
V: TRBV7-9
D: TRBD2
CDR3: ASSLRREVLDEQF

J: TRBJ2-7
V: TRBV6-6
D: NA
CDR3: ASSYGTYEQY

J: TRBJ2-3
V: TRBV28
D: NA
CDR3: ASSSQQRPAGTQY

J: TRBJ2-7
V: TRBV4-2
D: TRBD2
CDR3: ASSQWGGVSYEQY

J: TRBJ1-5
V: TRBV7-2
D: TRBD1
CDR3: ASSLRGLSNQPQH

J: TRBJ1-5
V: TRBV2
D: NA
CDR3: ASSEVPGWTSQPQH

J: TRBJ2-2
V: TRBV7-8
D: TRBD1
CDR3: ASSLFGTGAYTGELF